This T cell receptor beta chain was obtained from a study of blood T cell repertoires in COVID-19. This CDR3 has 15 amino acids. Germline V lookup: CDR1 MDHEN, CDR2 SYDVKM. Trimming pared 3 bases from V and 0 bases from J, leaving 9 bases between. Either two negative PCRs, clearance, or symptom resolution qualified Cohort 3 donors as recovered. Sequencing used immunoSEQ multiplex PCR; TCRdb keeps in-frame clones, though not all of them. Of 150,000 or so clones in the sample, about 80% were seen once. The chain links TRBV28 to TRBJ1-3, with no clear D. This receptor was taken from a man aged 45-65 years who had recovered from COVID-19. The specimen was PBMCs or T cells enriched from blood (not recorded which). The CDR3 DNA reads TGTGCCAGCAGTTTGGGTGGAGTCTCTGGAAACACCATATATTTT. Its protein is CASSLGGVSGNTIYF.